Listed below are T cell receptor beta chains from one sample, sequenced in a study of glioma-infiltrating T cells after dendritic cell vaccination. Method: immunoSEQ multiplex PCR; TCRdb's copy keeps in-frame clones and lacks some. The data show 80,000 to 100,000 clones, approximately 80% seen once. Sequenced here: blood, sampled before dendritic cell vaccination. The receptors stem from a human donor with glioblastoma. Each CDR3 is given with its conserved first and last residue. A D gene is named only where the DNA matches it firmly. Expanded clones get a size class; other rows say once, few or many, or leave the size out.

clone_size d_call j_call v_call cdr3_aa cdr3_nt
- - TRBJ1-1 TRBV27 CASSTWGAEAFF TGTGCCAGCAGCACTTGGGGGGCTGAAGCTTTCTTT
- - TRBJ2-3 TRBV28 CASSQGGRVTDTQYF TGTGCCAGCAGTCAAGGGGGACGGGTCACAGATACGCAGTATTTT
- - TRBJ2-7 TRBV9 CASSVAPGSMYEQYF TGTGCCAGCAGCGTAGCCCCAGGGTCGATGTACGAGCAGTACTTC
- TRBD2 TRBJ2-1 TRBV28 CASRGGVVRELNEQFF TGTGCCAGCAGGGGGGGGGTGGTGCGGGAGCTAAATGAGCAGTTCTTC
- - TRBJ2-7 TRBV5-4 CAPDSHYIYEQYF TGTGCCCCAGACAGTCATTATATCTACGAGCAGTACTTC
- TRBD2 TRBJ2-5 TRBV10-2 CASRGHYRVGASGEQETQYF TGCGCCAGCAGAGGACACTACAGGGTGGGGGCTAGCGGGGAACAAGAGACCCAGTACTTC
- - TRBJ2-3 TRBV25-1 CASSDLRKSTDTQYF TGTGCCAGCAGTGATTTGAGGAAAAGCACAGATACGCAGTATTTT
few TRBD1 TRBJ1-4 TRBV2 CASLVLPTGGKLFF TGTGCCAGCCTAGTACTTCCGACAGGGGGAAAACTGTTTTTT
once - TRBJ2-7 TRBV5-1 CANLSRGRELSKYEQYF TGCGCCAACCTATCGCGGGGGCGCGAATTAAGCAAGTACGAGCAGTACTTC
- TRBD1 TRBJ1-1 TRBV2 CASRPGTGANTEAFF TGTGCCAGCAGACCCGGGACAGGGGCAAACACTGAAGCTTTCTTT
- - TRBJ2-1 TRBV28 CASSPQGKPYNEQFF TGTGCCAGCAGTCCACAGGGAAAACCCTACAATGAGCAGTTCTTC
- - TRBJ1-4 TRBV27 CASSFVGANEKLFF TGTGCCAGCAGTTTTGTCGGGGCTAATGAAAAACTGTTTTTT
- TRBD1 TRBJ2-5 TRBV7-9 CASSPRADRGETQYF TGTGCCAGCAGCCCCCGAGCGGACAGGGGTGAGACCCAGTACTTC
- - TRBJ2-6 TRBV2 CASSDASGFLTNVLTF TGTGCCAGCAGTGACGCCAGCGGGTTTCTGACCAACGTCCTGACTTTC
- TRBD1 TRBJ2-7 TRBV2 CASRMTGGYEQYF TGTGCCAGCAGAATGACAGGGGGGTACGAGCAGTACTTC
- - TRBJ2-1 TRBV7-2 CASSFRRAGSSYNEQFF TGTGCCAGCAGCTTCCGAAGAGCGGGCAGCTCCTACAATGAGCAGTTCTTC
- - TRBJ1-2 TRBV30 CAWSVPGLGIGYTF TGTGCCTGGAGTGTACCCGGTCTGGGCATTGGCTACACCTTC
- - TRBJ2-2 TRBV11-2 CASSLVAGHLNTGELFF TGTGCCAGCAGCTTAGTTGCCGGACATCTGAACACCGGGGAGCTGTTTTTT
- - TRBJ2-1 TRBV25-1 CASSGREDSYNEQFF TGTGCCAGCAGTGGCAGGGAAGACTCCTACAATGAGCAGTTCTTC
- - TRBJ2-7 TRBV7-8 CASSLSPYEQYF TGTGCCAGCAGCCTAAGCCCCTACGAGCAGTACTTC
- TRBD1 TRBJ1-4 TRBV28 CASSPVGRGREKLFF TGTGCCAGCAGTCCCGTCGGCAGGGGGCGCGAAAAACTGTTTTTT
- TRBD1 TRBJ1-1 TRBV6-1 CASRPDRGGFPEAFF TGTGCCAGCAGACCCGACAGGGGAGGGTTCCCTGAAGCTTTCTTT
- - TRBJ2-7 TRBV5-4 CASSLLGQGNEQYF TGTGCCAGCAGCTTGCTCGGCCAGGGAAACGAGCAGTACTTC
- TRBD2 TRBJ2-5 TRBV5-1 CASNPGGVQETQYF TGCGCCAGCAACCCCGGGGGGGTCCAAGAGACCCAGTACTTC
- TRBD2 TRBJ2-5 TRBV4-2 CASSQGLAGGPGEQYF TGTGCCAGCAGCCAGGGACTAGCGGGAGGGCCGGGGGAGCAGTACTTC
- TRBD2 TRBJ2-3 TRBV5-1 CASSPFFLAGTSTDTQYF TGCGCCAGCAGCCCTTTTTTTCTAGCGGGGACTAGCACAGATACGCAGTATTTT
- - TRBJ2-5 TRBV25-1 CASSERQAEAQYF TGTGCCAGCAGTGAAAGGCAGGCGGAGGCCCAGTACTTC
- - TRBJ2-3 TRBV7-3 CASSLTSRRDTQYF TGTGCCAGCAGCTTAACGAGCCGAAGAGATACGCAGTATTTT